A selection of T cell receptor beta chains follows, all from one sample in a study of T cells in Graves' hyperthyroidism and ophthalmopathy. TCRdb reprocessed the multiplex PCR reads via MiXCR and lists one record per CDR3 protein. The sample contains a few hundred thousand distinct CDR3 sequences, 15% to 18% of which appear only once. Sample: blood. The receptors derive from a woman in her 30s with Graves' hyperthyroidism. The CDR3 runs from the conserved cysteine through the conserved F or W. D genes are given only for firm matches. Only part of the rows carry a size: once, few, many, or a class if the clone is expanded.

>TRBV4-2|TRBD1|few|TRBJ1-1
CASSWTGEGAEAFF
TGTGCCAGCAGTTGGACAGGGGAGGGGGCTGAAGCTTTCTTT
>TRBV4-1|TRBD2|NA|TRBJ2-7
CASSQGVAGISYEQYF
TGCGCCAGCAGCCAAGGAGTAGCGGGTATCTCCTACGAGCAGTACTTC
>TRBV20-1|TRBD2|many|TRBJ2-7
CSASPDREVYEQYF
TGCAGTGCTTCCCCAGACCGGGAGGTTTACGAGCAGTACTTC
>TRBV3-1|NA|many|TRBJ2-7
CASSQDPPWANEQYF
TGTGCCAGCAGCCAAGATCCTCCCTGGGCCAACGAGCAGTACTTC
>TRBV19|NA|NA|TRBJ2-5
CASSIGTLQETQYF
TGTGCCAGTAGTATCGGGACACTGCAAGAGACCCAGTACTTC
>TRBV5-5|TRBD1|few|TRBJ1-2
CASSSAGTGHVAGYTF
TGTGCCAGCAGCTCGGCCGGGACAGGACACGTCGCAGGCTACACCTTC
>TRBV20-1|NA|few|TRBJ1-5
CSGTRGRDQPQHF
TGCAGTGGAACGAGGGGAAGGGATCAGCCCCAGCATTTT
>TRBV29-1|TRBD2|NA|TRBJ2-7
CSVSYSGRAIYEQYF
TGCAGCGTTTCCTATAGCGGGAGGGCAATCTACGAGCAGTACTTC
>TRBV6-1|TRBD2|NA|TRBJ2-1
CASSRTSGSTSYNEQFF
TGTGCCAGCAGCAGGACTAGCGGGAGTACTTCCTACAATGAGCAGTTCTTC
>TRBV18|NA|many|TRBJ1-2
CASSPTDYGYTF
TGTGCCAGCTCACCGACAGACTATGGCTACACCTTC
>TRBV5-4|NA|few|TRBJ1-2
CASSWEDPGDGYTF
TGTGCCAGCAGCTGGGAGGACCCGGGGGATGGCTACACCTTC
>TRBV6-2/TRBV6-3|NA|few|TRBJ1-5
CASSPQGMGNQPQHF
TGTGCCAGCAGTCCCCAGGGGATGGGCAATCAGCCCCAGCATTTT
>TRBV2|NA|many|TRBJ1-2
CASNRDLDGYTF
TGTGCCAGCAACAGGGACCTAGATGGCTACACCTTC
>TRBV5-1|NA|many|TRBJ2-3
CASSSRADRDTQYF
TGCGCCAGCAGCTCCCGGGCTGACCGGGATACGCAGTATTTT
>TRBV3-1|NA|many|TRBJ2-3
CASSQTSGLNPQYF
TGTGCCAGCAGCCAAACCTCTGGACTAAACCCGCAGTATTTT
>TRBV20-1|NA|many|TRBJ2-2
CSASWDIQGRMSTGELFF
TGCAGTGCTAGCTGGGACATCCAGGGTCGGATGAGCACCGGGGAGCTGTTTTTT
>TRBV20-1|TRBD1|many|TRBJ1-5
CSARRGLQGAGQPQHF
TGCAGTGCTAGGCGAGGGTTACAGGGGGCGGGTCAGCCCCAGCATTTT
>TRBV24-1|NA|few|TRBJ2-3
CARINPSAGAIVDTQYF
TGTGCCCGAATTAACCCGTCCGCAGGGGCAATTGTAGATACGCAGTATTTT
>TRBV2|NA|many|TRBJ2-3
CASIRAVSTDTQYF
TGTGCCAGCATCCGCGCGGTTAGCACAGATACGCAGTATTTT
>TRBV29-1|TRBD1|NA|TRBJ1-5
CSVGTGRYQPQHF
TGCAGCGTTGGGACAGGCCGATATCAGCCCCAGCATTTT
>TRBV19|TRBD1|NA|TRBJ1-1
CASRTGGPEAFF
TGTGCCAGCCGGACAGGGGGCCCTGAAGCTTTCTTT
>TRBV4-2|NA|few|TRBJ2-3
CASSQGASTQYF
TGTGCCAGCAGCCAAGGAGCTTCTACGCAGTATTTT
>TRBV11-2|NA|many|TRBJ1-4
CASSLALGQRTNEKLFF
TGTGCCAGCAGCTTAGCTCTAGGACAGAGGACTAATGAAAAACTGTTTTTT
>TRBV20-1|NA|many|TRBJ2-7
CSARDWSDFSYEQYF
TGCAGTGCTAGAGATTGGTCCGATTTCTCCTACGAGCAGTACTTC
>TRBV30|NA|many|TRBJ1-1
CAWSGRLRTEAFF
TGTGCCTGGAGTGGCAGGTTGAGGACTGAAGCTTTCTTT
>TRBV2|NA|many|TRBJ1-6
CASSEAEPRALYNSPLHF
TGTGCCAGCAGTGAAGCGGAACCTCGCGCCCTCTATAATTCACCCCTCCACTTT
>TRBV18|TRBD1|many|TRBJ1-1
CASSPQGADTEAFF
TGTGCCAGCTCACCACAGGGGGCGGACACTGAAGCTTTCTTT
>TRBV10-3|NA|once|TRBJ2-7
CAIRDVSYEQYF
TGTGCCATCAGGGACGTTTCCTACGAGCAGTACTTC
>TRBV19|NA|NA|TRBJ1-5
CASSIGPKNSNQPQHF
TGTGCCAGTAGTATAGGGCCGAAGAATAGCAATCAGCCCCAGCATTTT
>TRBV7-2|TRBD1|many|TRBJ2-7
CASSLTGTGAYEQYF
TGTGCCAGCAGCTTAACCGGGACAGGCGCCTACGAGCAGTACTTC
>TRBV4-2|NA|NA|TRBJ2-7
CASSQEYITYEQYF
TGTGCCAGCAGCCAAGAGTACATCACCTACGAGCAGTACTTC
>TRBV12-3/TRBV12-4|NA|few|TRBJ2-7
CASSPVGATYEQYF
TGTGCCAGCAGCCCGGTGGGGGCCACCTACGAGCAGTACTTC
>TRBV18|NA|few|TRBJ2-7
CTSSPLGRDSYEQYF
TGTACCAGCTCACCACTTGGCAGGGACTCCTACGAGCAGTACTTC
>TRBV19|TRBD2|NA|TRBJ2-3
CASTGREVADTQYF
TGTGCCAGTACCGGGAGGGAAGTAGCAGATACGCAGTATTTT
>TRBV6-1|NA|many|TRBJ2-7
CASSDRPGLVSYEQYF
TGTGCCAGCAGTGACAGACCGGGCCTCGTATCCTACGAGCAGTACTTC
>TRBV10-3|TRBD2|NA|TRBJ2-2
CATLSPSGKDTGELFF
TGTGCCACCCTTAGCCCTAGCGGGAAGGACACCGGGGAGCTGTTTTTT
>TRBV18|NA|many|TRBJ2-1
CASSRRQDSSYNEQFF
TGTGCCAGCTCCAGACGACAAGACAGTTCCTACAATGAGCAGTTCTTC